Following are 10 T cell receptor beta chains from one sample sequenced in a study of shared clonotypes between healthy human individuals. TCRdb's copy holds only in-frame clones and misses some; the assay was immunoSEQ multiplex PCR. The sample lists approximately 340,000 clones; around 67% were seen once. The specimen was memory CD4+ T cells sorted from blood. Subset of the sample: CD45RA-negative fraction. The source of these receptors is a man aged 30-40 years in good health.

The J gene is TRBJ2-1, the V gene TRBV7-3; perhaps TRBD1 as D (6 bases). The CDR3 contains 16 residues. Per the germline V gene, CDR1 is SGHTA and CDR2 is FQGTGA. Trimming took 5 bases from V and 1 from J, leaving 15 bases between them. CDR3 bases: TGTGCCAGCAGCCCCAGGTCAGGGGCTTCCTACAATGAGCAGTTCTTC. Protein sequence: CASSPRSGASYNEQFF.

J is TRBJ2-5 and V is TRBV5-1; the match to TRBD1 covers 8 bases. The germline V gene has CDR1 SGHRS and CDR2 YFSETQ. V trimming: 4 bases; J trimming: 2 bases; junction bases outside the gene matches: 10. This CDR3 has 16 amino acids. The CDR3 DNA follows: TGCGCCAGCAGCCCTAGGACAGGGATTAGACAAGAGACCCAGTACTTC. This codes for CASSPRTGIRQETQYF.

V usage is TRBV25-1 and J usage is TRBJ2-2; TRBD2 matches at 7 bases. The CDR3 is 16 residues long. Germline CDR1 reads MGHDK; CDR2 reads SYGVNS. V shed 5 bases, J shed 5 bases, and the junction held 11 bases outside the gene matches. CDR3 nucleotides: TGTGCCAGCAGTCCCGGGGGGAGGCCGACTACCGGGGAGCTGTTTTTT. It encodes CASSPGGRPTTGELFF.

V is TRBV28 and J is TRBJ2-3; D gene uncertain. Looked up from germline, CDR1 is MDHEN and CDR2 is SYDVKM. V was clipped by 2 bases and J by 5 bases, with 2 bases between them. The CDR3 sequence is 11 residues long. The CDR3 DNA reads TGTGCCAGCAGTTTAGGAGATACGCAGTATTTT. Translating gives CASSLGDTQYF.

This clone was seen only a few times. V is TRBV30 and J is TRBJ1-2; D is ambiguous. Germline V gene data show CDR1 as GTSNPN and CDR2 as SVGIG (reference sequence). The CDR3 covers 12 residues. The V gene lost 1 base and the J gene lost 5 bases, with 8 bases spanning the gap. CDR3: CAWSASDYGYTF. In DNA form, the CDR3 reads TGTGCCTGGAGTGCATCGGATTATGGCTACACCTTC.

The chain combines TRBV5-1 with TRBJ2-2, with 11 nucleotides matching TRBD2. With V trimmed by 4 bases and J by 2 bases, 4 bases remained unmatched. The CDR3 length is 16 residues. The germline V gene encodes CDR1 SGHRS and CDR2 YFSETQ. The CDR3 coding sequence is TGCGCCAGCAGCCGGCTAGCGGGAGGTAACACCGGGGAGCTGTTTTTT. Its translation: CASSRLAGGNTGELFF.

V usage is TRBV18 and J usage is TRBJ1-4; D gene unclear. This CDR3 has 15 amino acids. V lost 1 base and J 0 bases, leaving 6 bases between the germline ends. Germline V gene lookup returns CDR1 KGHSH and CDR2 LQKENI. CDR3 region: CASSPRSATNEKLFF. The CDR3 DNA follows: TGTGCCAGCTCACCACGGTCCGCAACTAATGAAAAACTGTTTTTT.

The CDR3 sequence: CASSSSRDLGGYTF. The CDR3 DNA reads as TGCGCCAGCAGTTCCAGTAGGGATTTGGGTGGCTACACCTTC. This chain links TRBV5-1 with TRBJ1-2; D gene uncertain. The CDR3 consists of 14 residues. V was pared by 5 bases and J by 7 bases, with 18 bases between. The V gene's germline CDR1 is SGHRS and CDR2 YFSETQ.

This chain links TRBV5-1 with TRBJ2-3; unclear D gene. CDR1 is SGHRS and CDR2 is YFSETQ in the germline V gene. With 1 base removed from V and 4 bases from J, the gap between germline ends came to 10 bases. This CDR3 has 14 residues. The CDR3 DNA is TGCGCCAGCAGCTTGCAAAGGAGCGCAGATACGCAGTATTTT. The encoded protein is CASSLQRSADTQYF.

The chain has TRBV5-1 and TRBJ1-1; unclear D gene. V lost 2 bases to trimming and J lost 3 bases, with 14 bases between them. The CDR3 runs to 15 residues. The germline CDR1 and CDR2 sequences are SGHRS and YFSETQ. CDR3 in DNA: TGCGCCAGCAGCTTAGGCACCAAGGTGCACACTGAAGCTTTCTTT. Its translation is CASSLGTKVHTEAFF.